The subject of this entry is one TCR beta chain. Its antigen remains unidentified. CDR3 length: 13 residues. V lost 6 bases to trimming and J lost 6 bases; unmatched junction nucleotides: 9. Germline assignment: CDR1 SQVTM and CDR2 ANQGSEA. It was cDNA, reverse transcribed from extracted RNA, that served as the sequencing template. The assay was immunoSEQ multiplex PCR, and TCRdb's table has in-frame clones only and misses some. Among roughly 250,000 clones listed, 60% were seen once. This record comes from a study of CD8+ T cells in alopecia areata. Whole-study results and caveats: Amid tofacitinib therapy, many expanded lesional clones stayed present in scalp and blood. Tissue-resident alphabeta T cells belonging to normal skin likewise get sequenced within scalp specimens. Tofacitinib significantly lowered scalp clonality and expanded CD8+ clones among the top 100.

Treatment reported: oral pan-JAK inhibitor, 5-10 mg twice daily. The study team obtained lesional scalp punch biopsies and peripheral blood from alopecia areata patients. This sequence originates from a human donor with alopecia areata. The chain has TRBV29-1 and TRBJ1-1, with TRBD1 identical over 8 bases. The specimen was CD4+ T cells sorted from blood, collected around week 53, from a patient treated with tofacitinib. The CDR3 region has the DNA TGCAGCGTCGCGGACAGGGTAAAATCTGAAGCTTTCTTT. This sequence encodes CSVADRVKSEAFF.